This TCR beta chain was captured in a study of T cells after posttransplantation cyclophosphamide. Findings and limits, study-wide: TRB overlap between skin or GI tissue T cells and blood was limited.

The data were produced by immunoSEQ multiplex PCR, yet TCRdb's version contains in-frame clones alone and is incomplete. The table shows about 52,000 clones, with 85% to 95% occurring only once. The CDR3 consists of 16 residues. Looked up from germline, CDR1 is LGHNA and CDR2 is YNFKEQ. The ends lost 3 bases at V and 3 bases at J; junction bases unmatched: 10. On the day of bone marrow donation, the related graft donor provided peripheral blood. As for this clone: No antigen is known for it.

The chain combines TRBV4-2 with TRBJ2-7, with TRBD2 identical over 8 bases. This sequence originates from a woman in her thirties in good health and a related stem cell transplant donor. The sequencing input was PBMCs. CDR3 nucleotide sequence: TGTGCCAGCAGCCAGGGGGCAGCGGGGGCCTACTACGAGCAGTACTTC. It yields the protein CASSQGAAGAYYEQYF.